The rows below give T cell receptor beta chains drawn from one sample of a study of T cell responses to AZD1222 COVID-19 vaccine. Profiled with immunoSEQ multiplex PCR; TCRdb holds only in-frame clones, not every one. This sample has around 140,000 clones, with roughly 91% found just once. The specimen was peripheral blood, collected on day 0 of AZD1222 vaccination. The receptors were gathered from an adult in good health. Each CDR3 is given with its conserved first and last residue. A D gene is named only where the DNA matches it firmly.

CDR3aa | v_gene | d_gene | j_gene
CASSKEGVGPGASPLHF | TRBV4-2 | NA | TRBJ1-6
CASSYGGTTYNEQFF | TRBV6-2/TRBV6-3 | NA | TRBJ2-1
CASSQLRTTNEKLFF | TRBV5-5 | NA | TRBJ1-4
CASSLGGLSNEKLFF | TRBV5-1 | NA | TRBJ1-4
CASSADGVNTEAFF | TRBV7-3 | NA | TRBJ1-1
CASRAGGLETQYF | TRBV6-5 | TRBD2 | TRBJ2-5
CASSYSGQGNYGYTF | TRBV6-5 | TRBD1 | TRBJ1-2
CASSTDSGYGYTF | TRBV12-3/TRBV12-4 | NA | TRBJ1-2
CASTGTVLRQPQHF | TRBV19 | TRBD1 | TRBJ1-5
CASSLSAGEGYGYTF | TRBV27 | NA | TRBJ1-2
CASSATLALSGNTIYF | TRBV2 | NA | TRBJ1-3
CASSFRDSMNTEAFF | TRBV7-6 | TRBD1 | TRBJ1-1
CAISESRGDQPQHF | TRBV10-3 | NA | TRBJ1-5
CASSVDRGGTEAFF | TRBV19 | TRBD1 | TRBJ1-1
CATKGPSPADTQYF | TRBV24-1 | NA | TRBJ2-3